Below, 10 T cell receptor beta chains from the same sample are listed, as sequenced in a study of blood T cell repertoires in COVID-19. Generated by immunoSEQ multiplex PCR, the TCRdb table keeps only in-frame clones and is missing some. The sample carries roughly 200,000 clones, approximately 80% recorded once. Material: peripheral blood. Source of these receptors: a woman aged 40 to 49 with COVID-19, enrolled during active disease.

This chain uses TRBV6-5 with TRBJ2-5; 7 bases are a match to TRBD1. CDR1 and CDR2 (germline): MNHEY, SVGAGI. This CDR3 region has 14 residues. Trimming at V came to 6 bases and at J to 5 bases, leaving 9 bases not matched to a gene. The CDR3 here is CASRTGRMFETQYF. CDR3 bases: TGTGCCAGCAGGACAGGGAGAATGTTTGAGACCCAGTACTTC.

This rearrangement joins TRBV28 to TRBJ2-3; 16 bases fit TRBD2. Germline values: CDR1 MDHEN, CDR2 SYDVKM. The CDR3 is 17 residues long. Trimming at V came to 7 bases and at J to 3 bases, leaving 7 bases not matched to a gene. This chain's CDR3 is CASKGTSGRAFTDTQYF. CDR3 nucleotide sequence: TGTGCCAGCAAAGGGACTAGCGGGAGGGCCTTTACAGATACGCAGTATTTT.

The chain couples TRBV7-3 to TRBJ1-1; D possibly corresponds to TRBD1 (5 bases). Trimming shortened V by 8 bases and J by 4 bases, and 20 bases separated the two germline ends. This CDR3 is built from 15 residues. The germline gives CDR1 SGHTA, CDR2 FQGTGA. This CDR3 is CASCRDGRIGTEAFF. Written as DNA, the CDR3 is TGTGCCAGCTGCCGGGACGGGAGGATCGGCACTGAAGCTTTCTTT.

The gene calls are TRBV3-1 (or the pseudogene TRBV3-2) and TRBJ1-2; D not resolved. The ends were cut back, 4 bases at V and 3 bases at J, with 12 bases in the middle. CDR3 length: 14 amino acids. Germline CDR1 LGHDT, CDR2 YNNKEL (reference sequence). The CDR3 sequence is CASSRGSLHYGYTF. CDR3 nucleotide sequence: TGTGCCAGCAGCCGCGGTTCACTTCACTATGGCTACACCTTC.

The chain carries TRBV7-3 and TRBJ2-7; 11 bases align to TRBD2. The length of the CDR3 is 15 residues. V lost 1 base, J lost 5 bases, and 4 bases stayed unmatched. Germline loops: CDR1 SGHTA, CDR2 FQGTGA. CDR3 protein: CASSLSRLAGHEQYF. The CDR3 DNA sequence: TGTGCCAGCAGCTTAAGTCGACTAGCGGGACACGAGCAGTACTTC.

This clone was detected a few times. The gene calls are TRBV10-3 and TRBJ1-2, with 10 bases identical to TRBD1. Per germline, CDR1 ENHRY and CDR2 SYGVKD. V shed 3 bases and J 0 bases; nucleotides not matched to a gene: 4. CDR3 length: 16 amino acids. In DNA, the CDR3 is TGTGCCATCAGTGATGGGACAGGGGCCGCTAACTATGGCTACACCTTC. It translates to CAISDGTGAANYGYTF.

V gene TRBV6-1 combines with J gene TRBJ2-1; 11 nucleotides line up with TRBD2. J gave up 10 bases and V 2 bases, and 7 bases lay outside the gene matches. In germline, CDR1 is MNHNS, CDR2 SASEGT. This CDR3 contains 15 residues. CDR3 sequence reads: CASSERASGGLEQFF. The DNA for the CDR3 is TGTGCCAGCAGTGAACGGGCTAGCGGGGGGCTAGAGCAGTTCTTC.

This clone was detected only a few times. This chain connects TRBV18 to TRBJ1-5, with D possibly being TRBD1 (5 bases). Germline lookup yields CDR1 KGHSH and CDR2 LQKENI. Trimming cost V 6 bases and J 4 bases, with 13 bases left between them. This CDR3 is built from 14 residues. The chain's CDR3 is CASSPPDRNQPQHF. The CDR3 DNA sequence: TGTGCCAGCTCGCCCCCCGACAGAAATCAGCCCCAGCATTTT.

The chain joins TRBV5-5 to TRBJ1-2, with TRBD1 matching 7 bases. The germline V gene encodes CDR1 SGHKS and CDR2 YYEKEE (reference sequence). The CDR3 extends over 15 amino acids. With 1 base clipped from V and 5 bases from J, the junction kept 8 bases outside the gene matches. Here the CDR3 reads CASSLSAGGGYGYTF. The CDR3 DNA follows: TGTGCCAGCAGCTTGTCGGCAGGGGGAGGTTATGGCTACACCTTC.

The chain employs TRBV27 and TRBJ2-7, with 7 nucleotides matching TRBD1. With V trimmed by 3 bases and J by 4 bases, 9 bases remained unmatched. The germline V gene encodes CDR1 MNHEY and CDR2 SMNVEV (reference sequence). The CDR3 loop spans 15 amino acids. CDR3 DNA: TGTGCCAGCAGTTTGGTCACAGGGGCTGGTTACGAGCAGTACTTC. Its translation is CASSLVTGAGYEQYF.